The TCR beta chain under discussion was sequenced for a study of early T cells in non-severe SARS-CoV-2 infection. The wider study: Unsorted whole blood bulk RNA was sequenced, with unpaired chains.

As to this clonotype: Its matching antigen is unknown.

Broader study findings: Reliance on VDJdb matching favored anti-spike CD8 responses; private and CD4 specificities were missed.

V lost 2 bases, J lost 7 bases, and 8 bases stayed unmatched. CDR3 length: 14 residues. Germline loops: CDR1 PRHDT, CDR2 FYEKMQ (reference sequence). A single record per CDR3 protein comes from TCRdb applying MiXCR to the 5' RACE reads. The sample has around 67,000 distinct CDR3 sequences; 11% are singletons. Sequencing was performed on whole blood. The receptor was isolated from an adult who was a healthcare worker with PCR-confirmed SARS-CoV-2 infection or an uninfected control (not recorded which). This sequence joins TRBV13 and TRBJ2-7, with 7 bases aligning to TRBD1. The CDR3 protein is CASSLRDRHPEQYF. Written as DNA, the CDR3 is TGTGCCAGCAGCTTACGGGACAGACACCCAGAGCAGTACTTC.